These 9 T cell receptor beta chains were all obtained from the same sample, sequenced in a study of breast tumors, draining lymph nodes, adjacent tissues. The lymph nodes were axillary draining lymph nodes from breast cancer patients. One entry per CDR3 protein, called by TCRdb with MiXCR from the multiplex PCR reads. The sample includes about 300,000 distinct CDR3 sequences, about 33% seen only once; the top ten take over 0.95%. Sequenced: axillary lymph node tissue. Receptors originate from a female donor with breast cancer. Some clones in this sample may be carry-over from other donors' samples.

This clonotype was seen many times. The rearrangement uses TRBV5-8 and TRBJ2-1; D is perhaps TRBD1 (5 bases). Germline CDR1 SGHTS, CDR2 YDEGEE. Trimming took 4 bases from V and 1 from J, leaving 12 bases between them. The CDR3 contains 15 residues. The CDR3 sequence: CASSRSAGSYNEQFF. In nucleotides, the CDR3 is TGTGCCAGCAGCCGTTCCGCAGGGTCCTACAATGAGCAGTTCTTC.

This clonotype was detected only a few times. A read error may explain this, as a much larger clone is one base away. This chain joins TRBV7-2 and TRBJ2-7; 9 positions match TRBD2. The CDR3 is 15 residues long. The germline CDR1 and CDR2 sequences are SGHTA and FQGNSA. CDR3 sequence (DNA): TGTGCCAGCAGCTTTGTTATAGCGGGAGTTCGGGAGCAGCACTTC. This encodes CASSFVIAGVREQHF.

This rearrangement joins TRBV7-8 to TRBJ1-4; no clear D. This CDR3 is 14 amino acids long. V shed 4 bases and J shed 0 bases, with 6 bases lying between them. Germline V gene sequence: CDR1 SGHVS, CDR2 FQNEAQ. The CDR3 sequence: CASSSLPTNEKLFF. The CDR3 nucleotides are TGTGCCAGCAGCTCCCTCCCAACTAATGAAAAACTGTTTTTT.

This clonotype came up once. This may arise from a read error, as a much more abundant clone is one base away. V gene TRBV6-6 combines with J gene TRBJ1-5; D uncertain. The germline V gene has CDR1 MNHNY and CDR2 SVGAGI (reference sequence). The CDR3 spans 14 residues. The CDR3 reads CASSLMGSNQPQRF. The CDR3 region has the DNA TGTGCCAGCAGTTTAATGGGTAGCAATCAGCCCCAGCGTTTT.

This clonotype was seen many times. The rearrangement joins TRBV5-1 to TRBJ2-1, with D possibly TRBD2 on 5 matching bases. CDR1 SGHRS and CDR2 YFSETQ come from the germline V gene. CDR3 size: 14 residues. Deletions cut 4 bases from V and 0 bases from J, with 8 bases between. The CDR3 sequence: CASSAGDSYNEQFF. The DNA for the CDR3 is TGCGCCAGCAGCGCCGGGGACTCCTACAATGAGCAGTTCTTC.

This clonotype was detected only a few times. A clone one base away is much larger, so this may be a read error. The rearrangement joins TRBV10-1 to TRBJ2-1; TRBD1 might be the D (6 bases). CDR1 is WNHNN, CDR2 SYGVQD, per germline (reference sequence). Trimming left V 8 bases short and J 7 bases short, with 15 bases between. The CDR3 is 13 residues long. Here the CDR3 DNA reads TGCGCCAGCGGTGGACAGCCTGGGAATGAGCAGTTCTTC. It codes for CASGGQPGNEQFF.

This clonotype has only a few counts. A much larger clone lies a single base off, so this may be a read error. This chain links TRBV7-8 with TRBJ2-1; 7 bases align to TRBD2. This CDR3 is built from 15 residues. Germline CDR1 SGHVS, CDR2 FQNEAQ. CDR3 in amino acids: CASSLARAGNNEQLF. In nucleotides, the CDR3 is TGTGCCAGCAGCTTAGCGCGAGCGGGAAACAATGAGCAGCTCTTC.

V and J are TRBV5-4 and TRBJ2-2; D may match TRBD1 or TRBD2 (5 bases each). Trimming left V 1 base short and J 4 bases short, with 8 bases between. Germline assignment: CDR1 SGHNT and CDR2 YYREEE (reference sequence). This CDR3 is built from 14 residues. The CDR3 nucleotides are TGTGCCAGCAGCTTGCAGGGAGCCACCGGGGAGCTGTTTTTT. Amino acid sequence: CASSLQGATGELFF.

The genes are TRBV6-1 and TRBJ2-7, with D possibly being TRBD1 (6 bases). The germline V gene encodes CDR1 MNHNS and CDR2 SASEGT. Trimming shortened V by 4 bases and J by 3 bases, and 16 bases separated the two germline ends. The CDR3 covers 15 residues. CDR3 sequence: CASSGNTGNLYEQYF. In DNA form, the CDR3 reads TGTGCCAGCAGTGGGAACACAGGGAATCTCTACGAGCAGTACTTC.